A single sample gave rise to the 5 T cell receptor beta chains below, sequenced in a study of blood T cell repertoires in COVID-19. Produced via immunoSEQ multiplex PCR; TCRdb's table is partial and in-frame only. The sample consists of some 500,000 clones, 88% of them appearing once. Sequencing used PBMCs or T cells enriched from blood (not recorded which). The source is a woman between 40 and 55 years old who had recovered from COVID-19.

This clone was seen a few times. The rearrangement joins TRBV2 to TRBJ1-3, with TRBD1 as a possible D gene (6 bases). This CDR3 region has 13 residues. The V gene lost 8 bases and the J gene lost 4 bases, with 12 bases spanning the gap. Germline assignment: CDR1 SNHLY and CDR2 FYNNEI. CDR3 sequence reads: CASLRDTGNTIYF. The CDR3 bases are TGTGCCAGCCTCCGGGACACCGGAAACACCATATATTTT.

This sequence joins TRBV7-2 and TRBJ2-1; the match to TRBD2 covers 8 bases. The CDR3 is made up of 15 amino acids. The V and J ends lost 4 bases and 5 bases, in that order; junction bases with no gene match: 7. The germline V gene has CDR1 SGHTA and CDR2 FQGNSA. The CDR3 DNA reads TGTGCCAGCAGCTCTAGCAGCGGGAGCGACAATGAGCAGTTCTTC. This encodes CASSSSSGSDNEQFF.

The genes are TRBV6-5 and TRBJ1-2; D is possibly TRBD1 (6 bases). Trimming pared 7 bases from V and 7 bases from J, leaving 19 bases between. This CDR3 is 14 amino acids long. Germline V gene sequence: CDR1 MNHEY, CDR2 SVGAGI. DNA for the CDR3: TGTGCCAGCATTAAGACTACAGGGACGGGTGGCTACACCTTC. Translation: CASIKTTGTGGYTF.

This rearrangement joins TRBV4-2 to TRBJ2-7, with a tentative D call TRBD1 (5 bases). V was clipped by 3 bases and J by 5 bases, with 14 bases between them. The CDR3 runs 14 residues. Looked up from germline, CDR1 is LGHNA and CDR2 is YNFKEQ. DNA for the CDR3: TGTGCCAGCAGCCAGGAAATACAGGCTAACGAGCAGTACTTC. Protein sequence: CASSQEIQANEQYF.

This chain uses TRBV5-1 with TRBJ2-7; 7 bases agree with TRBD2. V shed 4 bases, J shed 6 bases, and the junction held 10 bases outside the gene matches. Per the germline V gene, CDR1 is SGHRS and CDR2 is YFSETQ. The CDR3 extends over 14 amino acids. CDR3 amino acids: CASSPRTRETEQYF. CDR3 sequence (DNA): TGCGCCAGCAGCCCCCGGACTAGAGAGACCGAGCAGTACTTC.